This TCR beta chain was sequenced in a study of blood T cell repertoires in COVID-19. About the study: The United States, Italy and Spain provided the acute and convalescent COVID-19 samples. T cells, B-cell-depleted T cells, or PBMCs supplied cDNA or gDNA.

During active infection, Seattle patients enrolled and were then monitored through disease. Original processing methods: Scientists estimated how many nucleated cells there were by amplifying reference gene primers. TCRdb keeps only in-frame clones here, not all; method: immunoSEQ multiplex PCR. That table furnishes V, J and clone size, whereas the DNA furnished D and trimming. The sample includes tens of thousands of clones, just under 80% of them seen just once. Sequencing was carried out using peripheral blood. The receptor's source is a man aged 70-80 years with COVID-19, enrolled during active disease.

The CDR3 coding sequence is TGTGCCACCAGTGATTGGACGGGCTCCGGGAAACCCGAGCAGTTCTTC. Its translation: CATSDWTGSGKPEQFF. The chain is built from TRBV24-1 and TRBJ2-1, with D tentatively TRBD2 (5 bases). The CDR3 sequence is 16 residues long. Trimming stripped 2 bases from V and 10 bases from J, with 20 bases between. CDR1 and CDR2 (germline): KGHDR, SFDVKD.